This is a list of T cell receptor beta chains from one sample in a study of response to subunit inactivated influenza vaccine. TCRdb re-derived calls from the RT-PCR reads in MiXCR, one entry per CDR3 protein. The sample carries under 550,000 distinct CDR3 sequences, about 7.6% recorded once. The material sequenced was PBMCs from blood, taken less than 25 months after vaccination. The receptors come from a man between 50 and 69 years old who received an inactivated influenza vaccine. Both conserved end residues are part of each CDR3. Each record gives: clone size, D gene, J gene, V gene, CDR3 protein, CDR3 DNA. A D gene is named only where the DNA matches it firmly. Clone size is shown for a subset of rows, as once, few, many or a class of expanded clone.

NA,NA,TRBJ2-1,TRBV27,CASKERRTYNEQFF,TGTGCCAGCAAGGAGCGGAGGACCTACAATGAGCAGTTCTTC
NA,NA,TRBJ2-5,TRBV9,CASSVEMGRQETQYF,TGTGCCAGCAGCGTAGAAATGGGTAGGCAAGAGACCCAGTACTTC
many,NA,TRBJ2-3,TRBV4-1,CASSQEGVSTDTQYF,TGCGCCAGCAGCCAAGAGGGGGTTAGCACAGATACGCAGTATTTT
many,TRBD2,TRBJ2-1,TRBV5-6,CASSFDYGTSGSNEQFF,TGTGCCAGCAGCTTTGACTACGGGACTAGCGGGAGCAATGAGCAGTTCTTC
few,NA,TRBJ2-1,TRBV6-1,CASSDGLATYNEQFF,TGTGCCAGCAGTGACGGGCTAGCAACCTACAATGAGCAGTTCTTC
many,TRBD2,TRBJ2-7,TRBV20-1,CSATGEAGGGYEQYF,TGCAGTGCTACAGGGGAGGCGGGAGGTGGCTACGAGCAGTACTTC
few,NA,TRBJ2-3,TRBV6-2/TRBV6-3,CASSYRRWVNTQYF,TGTGCCAGCAGTTACCGGCGGTGGGTAAATACGCAGTATTTT
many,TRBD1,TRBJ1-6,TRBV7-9,CASSVGPGGFTPLHF,TGTGCCAGCAGCGTGGGACCAGGGGGGTTTACACCCCTCCACTTT
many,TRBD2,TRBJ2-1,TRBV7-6,CASSLVLAGGNEQFF,TGTGCCAGCAGCTTAGTATTAGCGGGGGGCAATGAGCAGTTCTTC
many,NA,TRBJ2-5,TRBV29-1,CSVELAETQYF,TGCAGCGTTGAACTAGCAGAGACCCAGTACTTC
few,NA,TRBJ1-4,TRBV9,CASSVGGIREKLFF,TGTGCCAGCAGCGTGGGAGGGATCCGCGAAAAACTGTTTTTT
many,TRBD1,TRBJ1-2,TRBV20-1,CSAGDRLNYGYTF,TGCAGTGCCGGGGACAGGCTGAACTATGGCTACACCTTC
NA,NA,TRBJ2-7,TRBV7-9,CASSANSYEQYF,TGTGCCAGCAGCGCTAACAGCTACGAGCAGTACTTC
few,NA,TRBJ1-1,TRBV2,CASSEKEVGSEAFF,TGTGCCAGCAGTGAAAAGGAAGTCGGCAGTGAAGCTTTCTTT
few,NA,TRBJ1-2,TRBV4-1,CASSQDPRGNYGYTF,TGCGCCAGCAGCCAAGATCCCCGGGGTAACTATGGCTACACCTTC
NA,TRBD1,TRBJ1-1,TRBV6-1,CASSRLGTGGRGTEAFF,TGTGCCAGCAGTCGACTAGGGACAGGGGGCAGGGGCACTGAAGCTTTCTTT
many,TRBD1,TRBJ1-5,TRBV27,CASSFRSLLWDRGRGANQPQHF,TGTGCCAGCAGTTTTAGGTCCCTGCTCTGGGACAGGGGTCGAGGGGCCAATCAGCCCCAGCATTTT
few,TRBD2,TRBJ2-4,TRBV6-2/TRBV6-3,CASNLAGAAGAKNIQYF,TGTGCCAGCAACCTAGCGGGAGCTGCTGGGGCCAAAAACATTCAGTACTTC
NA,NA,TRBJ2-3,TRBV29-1,CSADEGPRTDTQYF,TGCAGCGCCGATGAGGGGCCTCGCACAGATACGCAGTATTTT
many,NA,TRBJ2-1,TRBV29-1,CSWGKAYNEQFF,TGCAGCTGGGGGAAGGCCTACAATGAGCAGTTCTTC
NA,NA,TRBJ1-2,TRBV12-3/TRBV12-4,CASSSGDLGYTF,TGTGCCAGCAGTTCTGGGGATCTTGGCTACACCTTC
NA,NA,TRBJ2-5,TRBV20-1,CSASGQVGTQYF,TGCAGTGCTAGTGGGCAGGTTGGGACCCAGTACTTC
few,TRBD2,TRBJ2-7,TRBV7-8,CASSLRTSTFSYEQYF,TGTGCCAGCAGCCTCAGGACTAGCACCTTCTCCTACGAGCAGTACTTC
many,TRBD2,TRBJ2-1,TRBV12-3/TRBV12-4,CASSSPQAGEYNEQFF,TGTGCCAGCAGTTCGCCCCAAGCGGGGGAGTACAATGAGCAGTTCTTC
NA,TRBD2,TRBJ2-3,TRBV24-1,CATSDPAGEISDTQYF,TGTGCCACCAGTGATCCGGCGGGGGAAATATCAGATACGCAGTATTTT
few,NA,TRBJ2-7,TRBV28,CATRRAGSYEQYF,TGTGCCACCCGCCGAGCGGGCTCCTACGAGCAGTACTTC
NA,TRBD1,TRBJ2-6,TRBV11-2,CARAEDRGYRPRSGANVLTF,TGTGCCAGGGCCGAAGACAGGGGGTACCGACCCCGCTCTGGGGCCAACGTCCTGACTTTC
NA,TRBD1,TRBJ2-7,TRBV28,CASSSRGTGDYEQYF,TGTGCCAGCAGTTCCCGAGGGACAGGTGATTACGAGCAGTACTTC
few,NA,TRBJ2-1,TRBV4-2,CASSPEARGALGEQFF,TGTGCCAGCAGCCCCGAAGCTCGCGGGGCCCTTGGTGAGCAGTTCTTC
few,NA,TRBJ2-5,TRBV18,CASSQPGTWGETQYF,TGTGCCAGCTCACAACCCGGGACCTGGGGAGAGACCCAGTACTTC
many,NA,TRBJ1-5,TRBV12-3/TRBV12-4,CASSPGGGDQPQHF,TGTGCCAGCAGTCCCGGGGGCGGTGATCAGCCCCAGCATTTT
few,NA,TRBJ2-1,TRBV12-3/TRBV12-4,CASQIGQRYYNEQFF,TGTGCCAGCCAAATAGGACAGCGCTACTACAATGAGCAGTTCTTC
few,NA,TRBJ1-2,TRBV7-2,CASSLDFGGNYGYTF,TGTGCCAGCAGCTTAGACTTTGGGGGTAACTATGGCTACACCTTC
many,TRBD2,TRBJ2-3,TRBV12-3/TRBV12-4,CASNLGTSDTDTQYF,TGTGCCAGCAACCTTGGGACTAGCGACACAGATACGCAGTATTTT
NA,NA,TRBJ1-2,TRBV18,CASSHGDGYTF,TGTGCCAGCTCCCACGGGGATGGCTACACCTTC
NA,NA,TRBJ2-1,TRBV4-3,CASSQDGTLYNEQFF,TGCGCCAGCAGCCAGGACGGGACCTTATACAATGAGCAGTTCTTC
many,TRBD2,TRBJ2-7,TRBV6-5,CASSYSGLAAYEQYF,TGTGCCAGCAGTTACTCGGGACTAGCGGCCTACGAGCAGTACTTC
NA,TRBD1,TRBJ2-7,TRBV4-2,CASSQARGLSYEQYF,TGTGCCAGCAGCCAAGCCAGGGGGCTCTCCTACGAGCAGTACTTC
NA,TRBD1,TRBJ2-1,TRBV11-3,CASRPTRTGGHNEQFF,TGTGCCAGCAGACCAACACGGACAGGGGGCCACAATGAGCAGTTCTTC
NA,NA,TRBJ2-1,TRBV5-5,CASSLRGRDRDEQFF,TGTGCCAGCAGCTTACGGGGGCGAGATAGGGATGAGCAGTTCTTC
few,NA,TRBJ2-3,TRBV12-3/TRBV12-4,CASSHALGADTQYF,TGTGCCAGCAGTCACGCCTTGGGGGCAGATACGCAGTATTTT
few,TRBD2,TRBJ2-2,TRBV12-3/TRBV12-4,CASLYARTSGENTGELFF,TGTGCCAGCTTATATGCCAGGACTAGCGGGGAGAACACCGGGGAGCTGTTTTTT
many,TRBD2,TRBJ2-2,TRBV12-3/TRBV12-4,CASSPFSGGASGELFF,TGTGCCAGCAGCCCCTTTAGCGGGGGGGCTAGCGGGGAGCTGTTTTTT
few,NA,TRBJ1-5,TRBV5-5,CASSLGDTKGWPQHF,TGTGCCAGCAGCTTGGGGGACACTAAAGGATGGCCCCAGCATTTT
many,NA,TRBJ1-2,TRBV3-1,CASTTSILTGRNGYTF,TGTGCCAGCACCACCAGCATTTTAACAGGGAGAAATGGCTACACCTTC
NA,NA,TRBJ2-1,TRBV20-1,CSASPLRVSSEQFF,TGCAGTGCTAGTCCCTTGCGTGTATCATCTGAGCAGTTCTTC
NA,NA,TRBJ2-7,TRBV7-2,CASSLVPDWAEQYF,TGTGCCAGCAGCTTAGTCCCAGACTGGGCAGAGCAGTACTTC
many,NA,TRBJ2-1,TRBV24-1,CATSAPGEYNEQFF,TGTGCCACCAGTGCCCCAGGGGAATACAATGAGCAGTTCTTC
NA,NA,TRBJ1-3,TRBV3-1,CASSHEGLIGNTIYF,TGTGCCAGCAGCCATGAGGGTCTGATTGGAAACACCATATATTTT
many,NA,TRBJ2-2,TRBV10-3,CAVKRVGNTGELFF,TGTGCCGTAAAGAGGGTAGGGAACACCGGGGAGCTGTTTTTT
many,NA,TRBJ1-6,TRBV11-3,CASSLKYEGGSYNSPLHF,TGTGCCAGCAGCTTAAAATACGAAGGGGGCTCCTATAATTCACCCCTCCACTTT
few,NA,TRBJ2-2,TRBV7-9,CASGRTENTGELFF,TGTGCCAGCGGGCGGACAGAGAACACCGGGGAGCTGTTTTTT
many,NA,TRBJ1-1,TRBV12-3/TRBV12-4,CASSPGHGSTEAFF,TGTGCCAGCAGTCCGGGACACGGTAGCACTGAAGCTTTCTTT
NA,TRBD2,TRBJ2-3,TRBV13,CASSLEMMLAADTQYF,TGTGCCAGCAGCTTAGAGATGATGCTAGCGGCAGATACGCAGTATTTT
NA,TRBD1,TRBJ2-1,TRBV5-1,CASSLVPGQGNEQFF,TGCGCCAGCAGCTTGGTTCCGGGACAGGGGAATGAGCAGTTCTTC